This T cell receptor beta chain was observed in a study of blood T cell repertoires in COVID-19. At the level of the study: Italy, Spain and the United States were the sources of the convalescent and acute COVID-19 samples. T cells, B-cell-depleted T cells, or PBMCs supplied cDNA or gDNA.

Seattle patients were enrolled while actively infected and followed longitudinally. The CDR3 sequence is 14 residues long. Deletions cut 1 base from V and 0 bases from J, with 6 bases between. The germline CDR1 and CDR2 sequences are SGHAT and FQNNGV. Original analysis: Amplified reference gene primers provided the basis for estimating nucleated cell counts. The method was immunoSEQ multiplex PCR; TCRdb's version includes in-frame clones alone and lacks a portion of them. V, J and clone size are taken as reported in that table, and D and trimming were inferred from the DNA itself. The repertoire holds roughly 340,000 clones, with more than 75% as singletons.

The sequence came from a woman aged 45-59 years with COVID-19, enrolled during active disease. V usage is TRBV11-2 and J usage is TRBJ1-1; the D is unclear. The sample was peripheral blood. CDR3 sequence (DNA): TGTGCCAGCAGCTTAGGGCCTCTGAACACTGAAGCTTTCTTT. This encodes CASSLGPLNTEAFF.